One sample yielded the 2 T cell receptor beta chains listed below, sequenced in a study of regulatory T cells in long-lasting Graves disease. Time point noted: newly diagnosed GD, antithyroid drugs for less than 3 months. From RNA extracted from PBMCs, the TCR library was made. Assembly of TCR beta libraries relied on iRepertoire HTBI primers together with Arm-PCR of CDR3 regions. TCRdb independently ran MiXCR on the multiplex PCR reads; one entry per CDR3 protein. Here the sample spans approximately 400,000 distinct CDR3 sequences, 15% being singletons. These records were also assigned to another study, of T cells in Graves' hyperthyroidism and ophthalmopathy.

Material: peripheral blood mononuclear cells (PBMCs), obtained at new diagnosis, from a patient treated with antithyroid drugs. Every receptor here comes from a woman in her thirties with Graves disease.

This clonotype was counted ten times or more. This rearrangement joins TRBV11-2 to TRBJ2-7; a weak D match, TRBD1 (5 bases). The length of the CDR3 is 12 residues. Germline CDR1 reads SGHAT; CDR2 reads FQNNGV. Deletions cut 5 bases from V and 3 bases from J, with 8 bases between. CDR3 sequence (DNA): TGTGCCAGCAGCCCCGGACACTACGAGCAGTACTTC. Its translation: CASSPGHYEQYF.

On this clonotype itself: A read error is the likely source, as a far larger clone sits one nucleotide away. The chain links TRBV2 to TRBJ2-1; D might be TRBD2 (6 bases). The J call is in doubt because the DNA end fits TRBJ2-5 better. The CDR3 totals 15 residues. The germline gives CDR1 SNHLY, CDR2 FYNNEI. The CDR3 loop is CASRTLGTCDKTQYF. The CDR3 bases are TGTGCCAGCAGAACACTAGGGACTTGTGATAAGACCCAGTACTTC.